The 32 T cell receptor beta chains reported below all come from one sample, sequenced in a study of cytomegalovirus exposure and HLA in healthy donors. The PCR had 60 Vbeta and 13 Jbeta primers. Method: immunoSEQ multiplex PCR; TCRdb's copy keeps in-frame clones and lacks some. This table holds more than 150,000 clones, around 74% found once. Input material: PBMCs. The receptor source for this set is a girl between 5 and 17 years old in good health and CMV-seropositive.

The J gene is TRBJ2-7, the V gene TRBV11-3; 11 bases agree with TRBD1. CDR3 length equals 14 residues. CDR1 is SGHNT and CDR2 is YENEEA in the germline V gene. The junction had 3 bases not matched to a gene; V was cut back by 4 bases and J by 4 bases. The CDR3 region is CASSSGQGAYEQYF. In nucleotides, the CDR3 is TGTGCCAGCAGCTCTGGACAGGGGGCGTACGAGCAGTACTTC.

J is TRBJ2-3 and V is TRBV10-3; D might be TRBD1 (6 bases). V dropped 7 bases and J dropped 5 bases, with 13 bases sitting between them. Looked up from germline, CDR1 is ENHRY and CDR2 is SYGVKD. The CDR3 has 13 residues. This CDR3 is CAITPRGGDTQYF. The CDR3 nucleotides are TGTGCCATCACTCCCAGAGGGGGAGATACGCAGTATTTT.

This sequence joins TRBV19 and TRBJ2-5, with D possibly TRBD1 on 8 matching bases. The germline gives CDR1 LNHDA, CDR2 SQIVND (reference sequence). Trimming removed 6 bases from V and 4 bases from J, with 15 bases in between. There are 14 residues in the CDR3. Written as DNA, the CDR3 is TGTGCCAGTAGGTTCACAGGGGGGGGAGAGACCCAGTACTTC. This sequence encodes CASRFTGGGETQYF. Variable domain in full (rest from reference TRBV19 and TRBJ2-5): DGGITQSPKYLFRKEGQNVTLSCEQNLNHDAMYWYRQDPGQGLRLIYYSQIVNDFQKGDIAEGYSVSREKKESFPLTVTSAQKNPTAFYLCASRFTGGGETQYFGPGTRLLVL.

For the CDR3, the DNA is TGTGCCAGCAAGGCCCCCGGAGGGAATTCACCCCTCCACTTT. It translates to CASKAPGGNSPLHF. This chain links TRBV11-3 with TRBJ1-6, with D unresolved. The CDR3 has 14 residues. V lost 7 bases, J lost 7 bases, and 14 bases lay in between. Germline V CDR1 and CDR2: SGHNT, YENEEA.

The chain couples TRBV6-1 to TRBJ1-1, with TRBD1 matching 10 bases. The CDR3 is 14 amino acids. Unmatched junction bases numbered 4, after V lost 5 bases and J lost 4 bases. The germline V gene encodes CDR1 MNHNS and CDR2 SASEGT. The CDR3 DNA follows: TGTGCCAGCAGTCAACGGACAGGGGGCACTGAAGCTTTCTTT. Translated, it gives CASSQRTGGTEAFF.

Of note for this clone: At one end the junction does not follow the germline gene, possibly because of a read error. CDR3 DNA sequence: TGTGCCAGCAACCAAAAGGGGGTCCGGGGAGCTGTTTTT. It yields the protein CASNQKGVRGAVF. The V call is TRBV11-3, the J call TRBJ2-2; TRBD1 is a possible D gene (6 bases). The germline gives CDR1 SGHNT, CDR2 YENEEA. The CDR3 spans 13 residues. Looking up the rest from reference TRBV11-3 and TRBJ2-2 gives the full variable domain: EAGVVQSPRYKIIEKKQPVAFWCNPISGHNTLYWYLQNLGQGPELLIRYENEEAVDDSQLPKDRFSAERLKGVDSTLKIQPAELGDSAVYLCASNQKGVRGAVFGEGSRLTVL.

The chain couples TRBV11-2 to TRBJ2-5; 7 positions match TRBD1. Trimming cost V 5 bases and J 5 bases; bases outside gene matches: 17. CDR1 and CDR2 (germline): SGHAT, FQNNGV. The CDR3 totals 17 residues. This CDR3 reads CASSPLRDSQRGETQYF. The CDR3 coding sequence is TGTGCCAGCAGCCCCCTCCGGGACAGCCAACGTGGGGAGACCCAGTACTTC.

The rearrangement links TRBV14 to TRBJ1-2, with 7 positions matching TRBD1. V was clipped by 1 base and J by 3 bases; unmatched bases: 8. This CDR3 region has 16 residues. The germline CDR1 and CDR2 sequences are SGHDN and FVKESK. The DNA for the CDR3 is TGTGCCAGCAGCCAAGGGGGACAGTCCAGTTACTATGGCTACACCTTC. It translates to CASSQGGQSSYYGYTF.

This clone has a handful of counts. The chain has TRBV4-1 and TRBJ1-5; TRBD1 is a possible D gene (5 bases). Trimming shortened V by 0 bases and J by 11 bases, and 11 bases separated the two germline ends. Germline V gene lookup returns CDR1 MGHRA and CDR2 YSYEKL. This CDR3 spans 13 amino acids. The CDR3 nucleotides read TGCGCCAGCAGCCAAGATAGGGACTCGGCCCAGCATTTT. Its protein is CASSQDRDSAQHF.

The V and J genes are TRBV21-1 and TRBJ1-2. TRBV21-1 is a pseudogene. This CDR3 contains 15 residues. For the CDR3, the DNA is TGTGCCAGCACCTCTCCCGTCCCGGGGGGTTGTGGCTACACCTTC. This sequence encodes CASTSPVPGGCGYTF.

V is TRBV6-5 and J is TRBJ1-3; D is ambiguous. CDR1 and CDR2 (germline): MNHEY, SVGAGI. This CDR3 comprises 14 residues. Trimming cost V 8 bases and J 2 bases, with 13 bases left between them. The CDR3 is CASGTRAPGNTIYF. In nucleotides, the CDR3 is TGTGCCAGCGGAACTAGGGCACCTGGAAACACCATATATTTT.

The J gene is TRBJ2-1, the V gene TRBV5-1, with TRBD2 matching over 8 bases. V lost 4 bases to trimming and J lost 4 bases; unmatched junction nucleotides: 7. The V gene's germline CDR1 is SGHRS and CDR2 YFSETQ. The CDR3 extends over 15 amino acids. CDR3 nucleotides: TGCGCCAGCAGCAACCGGGGGGGATATTACAATGAGCAGTTCTTC. The encoded protein is CASSNRGGYYNEQFF.

Written as DNA, the CDR3 is TGCGCCAGCAGCCAAGCAGACAGGGGCGCCGGGGAGCTGTTTTTT. The encoded protein is CASSQADRGAGELFF. The rearrangement joins TRBV4-3 to TRBJ2-2, with 8 bases matching TRBD1. The V gene end was trimmed by 1 base and the J gene end by 6 bases; junction bases not matched to a gene: 4. The CDR3 spans 15 residues. Germline CDR1 is LGHNA and CDR2 is YSLEER.

The V call is TRBV5-4, the J call TRBJ2-5; TRBD2 matches at 14 bases. V shed 4 bases, J shed 11 bases, and the junction held 22 bases outside the gene matches. The CDR3 is 19 residues long. Germline loops: CDR1 SGHNT, CDR2 YYREEE (reference sequence). The CDR3 DNA sequence: TGTGCCAGCAGCCCCGGATTGGGACTAGCGGGGGCTTCCCTCGGGGAGCAGTACTTC. Its protein is CASSPGLGLAGASLGEQYF.

The chain links TRBV15 to TRBJ2-3; a possible D gene is TRBD2 (6 bases). V was shortened by 4 bases and J by 3 bases, with 8 bases between the two germline ends. The length of the CDR3 is 13 residues. Germline CDR1 and CDR2: LNHNV and YYDKDF (reference sequence). CDR3 in amino acids: CATSTGTTDTQYF. The CDR3 region has the DNA TGTGCCACCAGCACAGGGACTACAGATACGCAGTATTTT. Full variable domain (remainder filled in from reference TRBV15 and TRBJ2-3): DAMVIQNPRYQVTQFGKPVTLSCSQTLNHNVMYWYQQKSSQAPKLLFHYYDKDFNNEADTPDNFQSRRPNTSFCFLDIRSPGLGDTAMYLCATSTGTTDTQYFGPGTRLTVL.

The chain joins TRBV4-3 to TRBJ1-3; TRBD1 might be the D (5 bases). Deletions cut 1 base from V and 4 bases from J, with 17 bases between. Germline V lookup: CDR1 LGHNA, CDR2 YSLEER. This CDR3 region has 17 residues. CDR3 DNA: TGCGCCAGCAGCCAAGGAATGGGGCCTTCGGCGGGAAACACCATATATTTT. This codes for CASSQGMGPSAGNTIYF.

The chain recombines TRBV7-2 with TRBJ1-4; D unresolved. V lost 9 bases to trimming and J lost 0 bases, with 11 bases between them. The CDR3 is 14 amino acids. Germline V gene data show CDR1 as SGHTA and CDR2 as FQGNSA. CDR3 nucleotide sequence: TGTGCCAGTGGGGAGCGGGCAACTAATGAAAAACTGTTTTTT. Amino acid sequence: CASGERATNEKLFF. Full variable domain (remainder filled in from reference TRBV7-2 and TRBJ1-4): GAGVSQSPSNKVTEKGKDVELRCDPISGHTALYWYRQSLGQGLEFLIYFQGNSAPDKSGLPSDRFSAERTGGSVSTLTIQRTQQEDSAVYLCASGERATNEKLFFGSGTQLSVL.

V usage is TRBV4-1 and J usage is TRBJ2-2; 7 bases agree with TRBD1. After removal of 4 bases from V and 5 bases from J, the junction contained 13 bases not matched to a gene. This CDR3 region has 17 residues. The germline V gene encodes CDR1 MGHRA and CDR2 YSYEKL. CDR3 coding DNA: TGCGCCAGCAGCCCATCCCCCGGGACAGCCCGGACCGGGGAGCTGTTTTTT. It codes for CASSPSPGTARTGELFF.

This clone was found a few times. This chain links TRBV5-6 with TRBJ2-4, with D possibly TRBD1 on 5 matching bases. The ends were cut back, 0 bases at V and 1 base at J, with 8 bases in the middle. The CDR3 runs 15 residues. The V gene's germline CDR1 is SGHDT and CDR2 YYEEEE. The CDR3 nucleotides are TGTGCCAGCAGCTTGGGGGGCAAGGCCAAAAACATTCAGTACTTC. It encodes CASSLGGKAKNIQYF.

The rearrangement joins TRBV2 to TRBJ1-3; TRBD1 matches 7 bases. This CDR3 spans 16 amino acids. Trimming cost V 2 bases and J 4 bases; bases outside gene matches: 8. Germline V CDR1 and CDR2: SNHLY, FYNNEI. DNA for the CDR3: TGTGCCAGCAGTGAACACTACAGGGGCTCGGGAAACACCATATATTTT. It yields the protein CASSEHYRGSGNTIYF.

This chain uses TRBV21-1 with TRBJ2-5; TRBD1 is taken as the D call from the table, unchecked against the DNA. TRBV21-1 is marked as a pseudogene. The length of the CDR3 is 14 residues. This CDR3 is CASTPSRGKETQYF. The CDR3 DNA follows: TGTGCCAGCACCCCCAGCAGGGGGAAGGAGACCCAGTACTTC.

The chain is built from TRBV11-2 and TRBJ1-1; D unclear. With 2 bases removed from V and 4 bases from J, the gap between germline ends came to 11 bases. The CDR3 runs 14 residues. Per germline, CDR1 SGHAT and CDR2 FQNNGV. The CDR3 loop is CASSLTTQGTEAFF. The CDR3 nucleotides are TGTGCCAGCAGCTTAACTACTCAAGGCACTGAAGCTTTCTTT.

The chain links TRBV5-5 to TRBJ2-3; D is possibly TRBD2 (5 bases). The ends were cut back, 2 bases at V and 2 bases at J, with 9 bases in the middle. Germline values: CDR1 SGHKS, CDR2 YYEKEE (reference sequence). The CDR3 is 14 residues long. The CDR3 coding sequence is TGTGCCAGCAGCTTAGGACTGGCCACAGATACGCAGTATTTT. Translation gives CASSLGLATDTQYF.

V is TRBV5-4 and J is TRBJ1-2; 12 positions agree with TRBD1. The CDR3 sequence is 16 residues long. The J segment lost 7 bases and the V segment lost 0 bases, leaving 7 bases of the junction unmatched. Germline CDR1 is SGHNT and CDR2 is YYREEE (reference sequence). The CDR3 DNA reads as TGTGCCAGCAGCTTGGGTCCGGGACAGGGGGCAGTTGGCTACACCTTC. Its protein is CASSLGPGQGAVGYTF.

This clone is a singleton in its sample. The V and J genes are TRBV11-2 and TRBJ1-6; D perhaps matches TRBD1 (6 bases). The CDR3 length is 15 residues. Germline V gene sequence: CDR1 SGHAT, CDR2 FQNNGV. The V end was cut by 6 bases, the J end by 10 bases, with 19 bases between. The CDR3 coding sequence is TGTGCCAGCAGGCCCTTAAGGGACATTAAATCACCCCTCCACTTT. Residues: CASRPLRDIKSPLHF.

The gene calls are TRBV6-1 and TRBJ1-3; 11 bases are a match to TRBD1. CDR1 MNHNS and CDR2 SASEGT come from the germline V gene. CDR3 length: 18 residues. The J segment lost 0 bases and the V segment lost 3 bases, leaving 7 bases of the junction unmatched. The CDR3 spells CASSDRTGGLSSGNTIYF. The CDR3 DNA reads TGTGCCAGCAGTGACCGGACAGGGGGCCTCAGCTCTGGAAACACCATATATTTT.

The chain links TRBV11-2 to TRBJ1-6; D not resolved. The CDR3 extends over 14 amino acids. The V end lost 5 bases, the J end lost 10 bases, and 15 bases lay between the germline ends. Germline CDR1 reads SGHAT; CDR2 reads FQNNGV. The CDR3 region has the DNA TGTGCCAGCAGCCCCTCCGAGTCTAGGTCACCCCTCCACTTT. This encodes CASSPSESRSPLHF.

The chain couples TRBV7-2 to TRBJ2-1, with D uncertain. The CDR3 contains 12 residues. Trimming cost V 5 bases and J 7 bases, with 9 bases left between them. The germline V gene has CDR1 SGHTA and CDR2 FQGNSA. Written as DNA, the CDR3 is TGTGCCAGCAGCAACAGATGGAATGAGCAGTTCTTC. Translation: CASSNRWNEQFF.

The genes are TRBV11-2 and TRBJ2-5, with unresolved D. Trimming cost V 3 bases and J 2 bases, with 13 bases left between them. The V gene's germline CDR1 is SGHAT and CDR2 FQNNGV. The length of the CDR3 is 15 residues. The CDR3 loop is CASSFWATDQETQYF. The CDR3 DNA sequence: TGTGCCAGCAGCTTTTGGGCTACAGATCAAGAGACCCAGTACTTC.

This chain links TRBV11-3 with TRBJ2-2, with TRBD2 identical over 8 bases. Trimming at V came to 5 bases and at J to 4 bases, leaving 9 bases not matched to a gene. Germline assignment: CDR1 SGHNT and CDR2 YENEEA. CDR3 length: 16 residues. In DNA form, the CDR3 reads TGTGCCAGCAGCCCGGGGGGGCAGACCCTCACCGGGGAGCTGTTTTTT. This translates into CASSPGGQTLTGELFF.

The genes are TRBV2 and TRBJ2-7; 8 nucleotides agree with TRBD1. Per germline, CDR1 SNHLY and CDR2 FYNNEI. V lost 8 bases to trimming and J lost 6 bases; unmatched junction nucleotides: 9. The CDR3 spans 13 residues. This CDR3 is CASGTGSKREQYF. As DNA, the CDR3 is TGTGCCAGCGGGACAGGTTCGAAACGCGAGCAGTACTTC.

The chain recombines TRBV11-2 with TRBJ2-5; D is ambiguous. V shed 2 bases and J shed 5 bases, with 15 bases lying between them. The germline V gene encodes CDR1 SGHAT and CDR2 FQNNGV. The CDR3 covers 15 residues. The CDR3 loop reads CASSLSAGWSETQYF. Written as DNA, the CDR3 is TGTGCCAGCAGCTTATCTGCAGGTTGGTCGGAGACCCAGTACTTC.